These 18 T cell receptor beta chains share one sample of origin, sequenced in a study of blood T cell repertoires in COVID-19. Measured with immunoSEQ multiplex PCR; TCRdb has only the in-frame clones, and not every one. The data show hundreds of thousands of clones, with around 87% seen just once and around 1.7% held by the top ten. Input material: PBMCs or T cells enriched from blood (not recorded which). The receptors come from a woman under 30 with acute COVID-19.

This clone showed up just once. V is TRBV7-8 and J is TRBJ2-7, with D unclear. The V gene lost 1 base and the J gene lost 3 bases, with 13 bases spanning the gap. Germline V gene sequence: CDR1 SGHVS, CDR2 FQNEAQ. CDR3 length: 15 amino acids. CDR3 residues: CASSLGIGPGYEQYF. The CDR3 region has the DNA TGTGCCAGCAGCTTAGGTATCGGTCCGGGCTACGAGCAGTACTTC.

CDR3 nucleotide sequence: TGTGCCAGTAGTACTCCTAGCGGGAGCGCCTTCAGAGAGACCCAGTACTTC. Protein product: CASSTPSGSAFRETQYF. V usage is TRBV19 and J usage is TRBJ2-5; 10 bases are a match to TRBD2. Germline CDR1 reads LNHDA; CDR2 reads SQIVND (reference sequence). J lost 4 bases, V lost 4 bases, and 12 bases had no gene match. The CDR3 extends over 17 amino acids. Supplemented by reference TRBV19 and TRBJ2-5, the full variable domain reads DGGITQSPKYLFRKEGQNVTLSCEQNLNHDAMYWYRQDPGQGLRLIYYSQIVNDFQKGDIAEGYSVSREKKESFPLTVTSAQKNPTAFYLCASSTPSGSAFRETQYFGPGTRLLVL.

The sample holds a few counts of this clone. The CDR3 nucleotides read TGTGCCAGATGTTATAACTATGGCTACACCTTC. It translates to CARCYNYGYTF. J is TRBJ1-2 and V is TRBV25-1; D remains ambiguous. V gave up 9 bases and J gave up 1 base, with 6 bases separating them. The CDR3 covers 11 residues. Germline assignment: CDR1 MGHDK and CDR2 SYGVNS.

The V call is TRBV2, the J call TRBJ2-7; 13 bases line up with TRBD2. Germline V CDR1 and CDR2: SNHLY, FYNNEI. The V and J ends lost 0 bases and 3 bases, in that order; junction bases with no gene match: 5. The CDR3 length is 17 residues. In DNA, the CDR3 is TGTGCCAGCAGTGAAGCGCTTGGGACTAGCGGGATCTACGAGCAGTACTTC. Translated: CASSEALGTSGIYEQYF. Combining the CDR3 with reference TRBV2 and TRBJ2-7 gives the whole variable domain EPEVTQTPSHQVTQMGQEVILRCVPISNHLYFYWYRQILGQKVEFLVSFYNNEISEKSEIFDDQFSVERPDGSNFTLKIRSTKLEDSAMYFCASSEALGTSGIYEQYFGPGTRLTVT.

The V and J genes are TRBV12-3 or TRBV12-4 and TRBJ2-7; no definite D call. This CDR3 region has 13 residues. The V end lost 1 base, the J end lost 0 bases, and 4 bases lay between the germline ends. The CDR3 protein is CASSLDYSYEQYF. DNA of the CDR3: TGTGCCAGCAGTTTAGACTACTCCTACGAGCAGTACTTC.

The sample holds one count of this clone. The rearrangement links TRBV6-5 to TRBJ2-4; 9 bases align to TRBD2. Looked up from germline, CDR1 is MNHEY and CDR2 is SVGAGI. Unmatched junction bases numbered 4, after V lost 2 bases and J lost 8 bases. CDR3 length: 14 amino acids. CDR3 nucleotide sequence: TGTGCCAGCAGTTACGCGGGAGGGCGGTACATTCAGTACTTC. Translating it yields CASSYAGGRYIQYF.

DNA for the CDR3: TGTGCCAGCAGCTTGGGTAGCGGGAGAATCACAGATACGCAGTATTTT. Residues: CASSLGSGRITDTQYF. V is TRBV5-6 and J is TRBJ2-3; 9 bases agree with TRBD2. This CDR3 contains 16 residues. From germline, CDR1 is SGHDT and CDR2 YYEEEE. J was trimmed by 2 bases and V by 0 bases; bases with no gene match: 4.

This clone was observed a single time. The J gene is TRBJ1-1, the V gene TRBV19; D is uncertain. Germline V gives CDR1 LNHDA, CDR2 SQIVND (reference sequence). The CDR3 consists of 14 residues. V lost 4 bases to trimming and J lost 4 bases, with 13 bases between them. The CDR3 here is CASSTAGSATEAFF. In DNA, the CDR3 is TGTGCCAGTAGTACGGCGGGGTCGGCCACTGAAGCTTTCTTT. The whole variable domain, remainder taken from reference TRBV19 and TRBJ1-1, is DGGITQSPKYLFRKEGQNVTLSCEQNLNHDAMYWYRQDPGQGLRLIYYSQIVNDFQKGDIAEGYSVSREKKESFPLTVTSAQKNPTAFYLCASSTAGSATEAFFGQGTRLTVV.

The genes are TRBV5-8 and TRBJ1-2; 8 bases are shared with TRBD1. The CDR3 is 15 amino acids. The ends lost 4 bases at V and 4 bases at J; junction bases unmatched: 9. From germline, CDR1 is SGHTS and CDR2 YDEGEE. The chain's CDR3 is CASSPTGTGSYGYTF. CDR3 in DNA: TGTGCCAGCAGCCCTACCGGGACAGGCAGCTATGGCTACACCTTC. Looking up the rest from reference TRBV5-8 and TRBJ1-2 gives the full variable domain: EAGVTQSPTHLIKTRGQQATLRCSPISGHTSVYWYQQALGLGLQFLLWYDEGEERNRGNFPPRFSGRQFPNYSSELNVNALELEDSALYLCASSPTGTGSYGYTFGSGTRLTVV.

The chain links TRBV2 to TRBJ1-4, with TRBD1 matching over 7 bases. Trimming removed 6 bases from V and 14 bases from J; junction bases left unmatched: 6. The germline gives CDR1 SNHLY, CDR2 FYNNEI. The CDR3 is made up of 11 amino acids. CDR3 in amino acids: CASRGTAPLFF. As DNA, the CDR3 is TGTGCCAGCAGAGGGACAGCACCGCTGTTTTTT.

This chain links TRBV7-3 with TRBJ1-2, with TRBD1 matching 7 bases. V lost 2 bases, J lost 7 bases, and 16 bases stayed unmatched. CDR1 is SGHTA and CDR2 is FQGTGA in the germline V gene. This CDR3 spans 17 amino acids. CDR3 coding DNA: TGTGCCAGCAGCTTATACCCAGGGGTCAGGGGGATTGGTGGCTACACCTTC. Protein: CASSLYPGVRGIGGYTF.

The DNA of the CDR3 is TGCGCCAGCAGCTTGGAAGTAGCGGGAGGTTACACCGGGGAGCTGTTTTTT. Translation gives CASSLEVAGGYTGELFF. The chain joins TRBV5-1 to TRBJ2-2, with TRBD2 matching 10 bases. V gave up 0 bases and J gave up 3 bases; unmatched junction bases: 5. From germline, CDR1 is SGHRS and CDR2 YFSETQ. The CDR3 loop spans 17 amino acids.

This chain joins TRBV15 and TRBJ2-2; no reliable D call. Trimming took off 5 bases at V and 3 bases at J, with 7 bases between the two ends. This CDR3 is built from 13 residues. Germline V gene lookup returns CDR1 LNHNV and CDR2 YYDKDF (reference sequence). CDR3 DNA: TGTGCCACCAGCCTTTATTACACCGGGGAGCTGTTTTTT. This sequence encodes CATSLYYTGELFF.

This chain connects TRBV5-1 to TRBJ2-7, with 8 bases that match TRBD2. Per the germline V gene, CDR1 is SGHRS and CDR2 is YFSETQ. There are 16 residues in the CDR3. J lost 0 bases, V lost 0 bases, and 5 bases had no gene match. The CDR3 bases are TGCGCCAGCAGCTTGGGGGGCGGGAGGAACTCCTACGAGCAGTACTTC. Amino acid sequence: CASSLGGGRNSYEQYF.

V is TRBV10-3 and J is TRBJ2-5, with TRBD1 matching over 10 bases. CDR3 length equals 15 residues. Unmatched junction bases numbered 5, after V lost 6 bases and J lost 1 base. The germline gives CDR1 ENHRY, CDR2 SYGVKD. The CDR3 loop is CAIRADRGFQETQYF. The CDR3 nucleotides are TGTGCCATCAGGGCGGACAGGGGGTTCCAAGAGACCCAGTACTTC.

V usage is TRBV7-9 and J usage is TRBJ1-1; possible D gene TRBD1, 6 bases. The germline V and J ends were trimmed by 5 bases and 5 bases, with 18 bases remaining between them. The germline V gene has CDR1 SEHNR and CDR2 FQNEAQ (reference sequence). The CDR3 has 15 amino acids. CDR3 amino acids: CASSPGGGLWTEAFF. CDR3 nucleotides: TGTGCCAGCAGCCCTGGGGGGGGCCTTTGGACTGAAGCTTTCTTT. Based on the CDR3 plus reference TRBV7-9 and TRBJ1-1, the full variable domain is DTGVSQNPRHKITKRGQNVTFRCDPISEHNRLYWYRQTLGQGPEFLTYFQNEAQLEKSRLLSDRFSAERPKGSFSTLEIQRTEQGDSAMYLCASSPGGGLWTEAFFGQGTRLTVV.

This chain links TRBV12-3 or TRBV12-4 with TRBJ1-1, with 7 bases aligning to TRBD1. The CDR3 has 13 residues. V shed 1 base, J shed 9 bases, and the junction held 5 bases outside the gene matches. CDR3 protein: CASSLETGLKAFF. CDR3 sequence (DNA): TGTGCCAGCAGTTTAGAGACAGGGTTAAAAGCTTTCTTT.

J is TRBJ2-7 and V is TRBV18; unclear D gene. The CDR3 length is 15 residues. V lost 3 bases and J 2 bases, leaving 14 bases between the germline ends. Germline V CDR1 and CDR2: KGHSH, LQKENI. CDR3 nucleotides: TGTGCCAGCTCACCTACAGATAGGCGAACCTACGAGCAGTACTTC. Translation: CASSPTDRRTYEQYF.